These 18 T cell receptor beta chains originate from one sample sequenced in a study of siplizumab effects on memory and regulatory T cells. Libraries were prepared by immunoSEQ multiplex PCR; TCRdb keeps only in-frame clonotypes and omits some of them. Seen here are more than 85,000 clones, around 92% observed once, and the top ten hold 0.55% to 0.85%. Sequenced material: Tregs sorted from blood. The receptors stem from a human donor in good health.

The J gene is TRBJ2-2, the V gene TRBV6-6, with 7 bases fitting TRBD2. CDR3 length: 16 amino acids. The V segment lost 7 bases and the J segment 2 bases; nucleotides outside the gene matches: 10. From germline, CDR1 is MNHNY and CDR2 SVGAGI (reference sequence). As DNA, the CDR3 is TGTGCCAGCATTGGGTTTGGGACTATTAACACCGGGGAGCTGTTTTTT. This codes for CASIGFGTINTGELFF.

This clone was seen once. The chain has TRBV28 and TRBJ2-7; D might be TRBD1 (5 bases). Germline CDR1 MDHEN, CDR2 SYDVKM. Trimming took 10 bases from V and 3 from J, leaving 22 bases between them. This CDR3 is 15 amino acids long. CDR3 loop: CATWGSGAWGYEQYF. The CDR3 DNA reads as TGTGCCACCTGGGGCTCTGGCGCTTGGGGCTACGAGCAGTACTTC.

The chain employs TRBV28 and TRBJ1-3, with D hard to call. V lost 4 bases and J 4 bases, leaving 8 bases between the germline ends. CDR3 length equals 13 residues. CDR1 is MDHEN and CDR2 is SYDVKM in the germline V gene. DNA of the CDR3: TGTGCCAGCAGTTGGGGAGTAGGAAACACCATATATTTT. It is translated as CASSWGVGNTIYF.

The chain couples TRBV28 to TRBJ2-7, with D perhaps being TRBD1 or TRBD2 (5 bases each). The CDR3 spans 13 residues. The germline gives CDR1 MDHEN, CDR2 SYDVKM. The V end was cut by 4 bases, the J end by 5 bases, with 12 bases between. CDR3 region: CASSYRDGNEQYF. Here the CDR3 DNA reads TGTGCCAGCAGTTACCGGGACGGCAACGAGCAGTACTTC. The complete variable domain, with remaining parts taken from reference TRBV28 and TRBJ2-7, reads DVKVTQSSRYLVKRTGEKVFLECVQDMDHENMFWYRQDPGLGLRLIYFSYDVKMKEKGDIPEGYSVSREKKERFSLILESASTNQTSMYLCASSYRDGNEQYFGPGTRLTVT.

This sequence joins TRBV7-9 and TRBJ2-1, with 14 nucleotides matching TRBD2. CDR3 length: 16 residues. V was clipped by 3 bases and J by 6 bases; unmatched bases: 4. Germline V gene lookup returns CDR1 SEHNR and CDR2 FQNEAQ (reference sequence). The CDR3 spells CASSLKTSGRANEQFF. The CDR3 DNA follows: TGTGCCAGCAGCTTGAAGACTAGCGGGAGGGCCAATGAGCAGTTCTTC.

This clone appeared once. The J gene is TRBJ2-1, the V gene TRBV7-9; a weak D match, TRBD2 (5 bases). CDR3 length: 15 amino acids. The V gene's germline CDR1 is SEHNR and CDR2 FQNEAQ (reference sequence). V was trimmed by 1 base and J by 1 base, leaving 8 bases between them. The CDR3 sequence is CASSLVASSYNEQFF. The DNA of the CDR3 is TGTGCCAGCAGCTTAGTAGCGTCATCCTACAATGAGCAGTTCTTC. Full variable domain (rest looked up from reference TRBV7-9 and TRBJ2-1): DTGVSQNPRHKITKRGQNVTFRCDPISEHNRLYWYRQTLGQGPEFLTYFQNEAQLEKSRLLSDRFSAERPKGSFSTLEIQRTEQGDSAMYLCASSLVASSYNEQFFGPGTRLTVL.

This chain links TRBV29-1 with TRBJ2-5; 10 nucleotides line up with TRBD2. With 7 bases clipped from V and 6 bases from J, the junction kept 8 bases outside the gene matches. Germline V lookup: CDR1 SQVTM, CDR2 ANQGSEA. The CDR3 loop spans 13 amino acids. Written as DNA, the CDR3 is TGCAGCGGGAGCGGGAGGGAATTCCAGACCCAGTACTTC. Amino acid sequence: CSGSGREFQTQYF.

J is TRBJ2-7 and V is TRBV6-8; the match to TRBD2 covers 13 bases. V was pared by 5 bases and J by 5 bases, with 9 bases of the junction left unmatched. Germline lookup yields CDR1 MNHGY and CDR2 SAAAGT. CDR3 length equals 16 residues. CDR3 residues: CASSRGLAGDPNEQYF. The CDR3, as DNA: TGTGCCAGCAGTCGCGGACTAGCGGGAGACCCAAACGAGCAGTACTTC.

This clone has only a few counts. This chain links TRBV29-1 with TRBJ2-3; D may be TRBD2 (6 bases). V was trimmed by 3 bases and J by 2 bases, leaving 15 bases between them. CDR3 length: 15 amino acids. Germline V gene sequence: CDR1 SQVTM, CDR2 ANQGSEA. CDR3 nucleotides: TGCAGCGTTGAGCCTCGTAGCGGAACCACAGATACGCAGTATTTT. Translated: CSVEPRSGTTDTQYF.

Comments on this clone: This specimen includes other DNA sequences encoding the same CDR3. CDR3 protein: CASSEWGYEQYF. CDR3 coding DNA: TGCGCCAGCAGTGAATGGGGCTACGAGCAGTACTTC. The chain joins TRBV10-1 to TRBJ2-7, with unresolved D. The CDR3 spans 12 residues. Trimming shortened V by 3 bases and J by 3 bases, and 6 bases separated the two germline ends. The germline gives CDR1 WNHNN, CDR2 SYGVQD (reference sequence).

The rearrangement links TRBV9 to TRBJ2-1; D may be TRBD2 (6 bases). The V end was cut by 6 bases, the J end by 10 bases, with 17 bases between. The CDR3 covers 13 residues. Germline V gene sequence: CDR1 SGDLS, CDR2 YYNGEE. The CDR3 nucleotides read TGTGCCAGCAATCCCGCACTCCGGGGGGAGCAGTTCTTC. Translated: CASNPALRGEQFF.

The rearrangement links TRBV5-8 to TRBJ1-5; D unresolved. CDR3 length: 14 residues. CDR1 and CDR2 (germline): SGHTS, YDEGEE. Trimming removed 1 base from V and 7 bases from J, with 12 bases in between. CDR3 residues: CASSLLGKGQPQHF. CDR3 sequence (DNA): TGTGCCAGCAGCTTGCTAGGGAAAGGACAGCCCCAGCATTTT.

V and J are TRBV2 and TRBJ2-5; no reliable D call. The CDR3 length is 14 residues. V gave up 6 bases and J gave up 3 bases, with 14 bases separating them. Germline CDR1 and CDR2: SNHLY and FYNNEI. CDR3 protein: CASRGATWEETQYF. The DNA for the CDR3 is TGTGCCAGCAGGGGCGCTACATGGGAAGAGACCCAGTACTTC.

This clone was counted between two and nine times. In nucleotides, the CDR3 is TGTGCCAGCAGCTCCTTCGGACAGGGGAGCTATGGCTACACCTTC. Translated, it gives CASSSFGQGSYGYTF. The chain joins TRBV5-6 to TRBJ1-2, with 9 positions matching TRBD1. The CDR3 spans 15 residues. Losses at the gene ends were 3 bases for V and 4 bases for J; bases not matched to a gene: 7. The germline V gene encodes CDR1 SGHDT and CDR2 YYEEEE.

This chain connects TRBV6-1 to TRBJ1-5; D is ambiguous. The CDR3 is made up of 12 amino acids. Per the germline V gene, CDR1 is MNHNS and CDR2 is SASEGT. V lost 3 bases and J 7 bases, leaving 7 bases between the germline ends. CDR3 in amino acids: CASSDPGQPQHF. For the CDR3, the DNA is TGTGCCAGCAGTGATCCCGGGCAGCCCCAGCATTTT.

V gene TRBV18 combines with J gene TRBJ1-2, with 7 bases lining up with TRBD1. This CDR3 region has 13 residues. CDR1 is KGHSH, CDR2 LQKENI, per germline. Unmatched junction bases numbered 5, after V lost 3 bases and J lost 7 bases. The DNA of the CDR3 is TGTGCCAGCTCACCCGGGACAGATGGTGGCTACACCTTC. Translation gives CASSPGTDGGYTF.

The chain has TRBV7-9 and TRBJ1-1, with D hard to call. The CDR3 contains 15 residues. Germline CDR1 SEHNR, CDR2 FQNEAQ (reference sequence). V was clipped by 4 bases and J by 2 bases, with 14 bases between them. The CDR3 loop reads CASSSIEVPNTEAFF. The CDR3 coding sequence is TGTGCCAGCAGCTCGATCGAGGTCCCCAACACTGAAGCTTTCTTT.

V is TRBV19 and J is TRBJ1-5; no firm D call. V lost 1 base and J lost 5, with 6 bases in between. Germline V gives CDR1 LNHDA, CDR2 SQIVND (reference sequence). The CDR3 is 13 residues long. CDR3 protein: CASSIAADQPQHF. CDR3 sequence (DNA): TGTGCCAGTAGTATAGCGGCAGATCAGCCCCAGCATTTT.